The rows below give T cell receptor beta chains drawn from one sample of a study of Graves' ophthalmopathy and Graves' hyperthyroidism. Each CDR3 protein gets one entry after TCRdb re-called the multiplex PCR reads with MiXCR. The repertoire holds 400,000 to 450,000 distinct CDR3 sequences, with 20% to 25% as singletons. The sample taken for sequencing was peripheral blood. These receptors were collected from a woman younger than 30 with stable Graves' hyperthyroidism. The CDR3 runs from the conserved cysteine through the conserved F or W. A D gene is named only where the DNA matches it firmly. Clone size is given for some rows only: seen once, a few or many times, or a class if the clone is expanded.

CDR3aa	CDR3nt	v_gene	j_gene	d_gene	abundance
CASSATSGGRTQYF	TGTGCCAGCAGTGCAACTAGCGGGGGGAGAACCCAGTACTTC	TRBV6-1	TRBJ2-5	TRBD2	many
CASSEAGREWPEAFF	TGTGCCAGCAGTGAAGCGGGCAGGGAATGGCCAGAAGCTTTCTTT	TRBV2	TRBJ1-1	NA	few
CASSGQGGSYEQYF	TGTGCCAGTAGCGGACAGGGGGGATCCTACGAGCAGTACTTC	TRBV19	TRBJ2-7	TRBD1	many
CASSTGWGQGDYGYTF	TGTGCCAGCTCAACGGGGTGGGGACAGGGGGACTATGGCTACACCTTC	TRBV6-5	TRBJ1-2	TRBD1	many
CAISESYRRLYGYTF	TGTGCCATCAGTGAGTCCTACAGGAGACTCTATGGCTACACCTTC	TRBV10-3	TRBJ1-2	NA	many
CASSEGTGRGYTF	TGTGCCAGCAGTGAAGGGACAGGGAGGGGCTACACCTTC	TRBV6-1	TRBJ1-2	TRBD1	many
CASSADLAGAGVEQYF	TGTGCCAGCAGCGCAGATCTAGCGGGAGCCGGCGTCGAGCAGTACTTC	TRBV7-8	TRBJ2-7	TRBD2	many
CATSRATGAETEAFF	TGTGCCACCAGCAGAGCGACAGGGGCGGAAACTGAAGCTTTCTTT	TRBV15	TRBJ1-1	TRBD1	few
CASSLEEFSGQVSYEQYF	TGTGCCAGCAGCTTAGAAGAATTCTCGGGACAGGTCTCCTACGAGCAGTACTTC	TRBV11-1	TRBJ2-7	TRBD1	many
CASSISSSTYF	TGTGCCAGCAGCATCTCTTCCAGCACATATTTT	TRBV6-1	TRBJ1-3	NA	once
CASSQTSGRAREQYF	TGTGCCAGCAGCCAGACTAGCGGGAGGGCCCGCGAGCAGTACTTC	TRBV12-3/TRBV12-4	TRBJ2-7	TRBD2	many
CSARTGGSYEQYF	TGCAGTGCTAGGACAGGGGGTTCCTACGAGCAGTACTTC	TRBV20-1	TRBJ2-7	TRBD1	many
CARKSELMNTEAFF	TGTGCCAGAAAGTCGGAGCTCATGAACACTGAAGCTTTCTTT	TRBV2	TRBJ1-1	NA	many
CASSLTGDPYEQYF	TGTGCCAGCAGTTTAACAGGGGACCCCTACGAGCAGTACTTC	TRBV27	TRBJ2-7	TRBD1	few
CSARWGAGDYNSPLHF	TGCAGTGCTAGATGGGGGGCAGGCGACTATAATTCACCCCTCCACTTT	TRBV20-1	TRBJ1-6	NA	many
CASRWGRAQPQHF	TGTGCCAGCAGATGGGGCAGGGCTCAGCCCCAGCATTTT	TRBV12-3/TRBV12-4	TRBJ1-5	NA	many
CATSRDQWQTYEQYF	TGTGCCACCAGCAGAGATCAATGGCAGACCTACGAGCAGTACTTC	TRBV15	TRBJ2-7	NA	many
CAISRGPLTEAFF	TGTGCCATCAGCCGGGGACCTCTAACTGAAGCTTTCTTT	TRBV28	TRBJ1-1	NA	many
CASNIQGNTEAFF	TGTGCCAGCAATATACAGGGGAACACTGAAGCTTTCTTT	TRBV12-3/TRBV12-4	TRBJ1-1	NA	NA
CSVEWGETQYF	TGCAGCGTTGAATGGGGCGAGACCCAGTACTTC	TRBV29-1	TRBJ2-5	NA	many
CASSLGAPSVGYEQYF	TGTGCCAGCAGTTTAGGGGCCCCCAGTGTCGGCTACGAGCAGTACTTC	TRBV12-3/TRBV12-4	TRBJ2-7	NA	many
CSASDRRPTF	TGCAGTGCCAGTGACAGGCGTCCCACCTTC	TRBV20-1	TRBJ1-2	NA	many
CASSEISAAYGYTF	TGTGCCAGCAGTGAGATTTCGGCGGCGTATGGCTACACCTTC	TRBV2	TRBJ1-2	NA	NA
CASKTGVIDEQYF	TGTGCCAGCAAGACAGGAGTAATCGACGAGCAGTACTTC	TRBV2	TRBJ2-7	NA	many
CASTLDIMGAEAFF	TGTGCCAGCACCCTGGATATTATGGGGGCTGAAGCTTTCTTT	TRBV6-1	TRBJ1-1	NA	NA
CASSLTGANVLTF	TGTGCCAGCAGTTTAACTGGGGCCAACGTCCTGACTTTC	TRBV27	TRBJ2-6	NA	many
CSARGTSGRETQYF	TGCAGTGCTAGAGGGACTAGCGGGAGAGAGACCCAGTACTTC	TRBV20-1	TRBJ2-5	TRBD2	many
CASSLRLGNTGELLF	TGTGCCAGCAGTTTAAGACTAGGGAACACCGGGGAGCTGCTTTTT	TRBV12-3/TRBV12-4	TRBJ2-2	NA	many
CASSFTIRGELFF	TGTGCCAGCAGCTTCACCATTCGGGGGGAGCTGTTTTTT	TRBV7-2	TRBJ2-2	NA	many
CASSLSRMSTEAFF	TGTGCCAGCAGCTTATCTCGGATGAGCACTGAAGCTTTCTTT	TRBV7-3	TRBJ1-1	NA	many
CASSLWAGGYEQYF	TGTGCCAGCAGCTTATGGGCGGGAGGGTACGAGCAGTACTTC	TRBV7-2	TRBJ2-7	TRBD2	NA
CASSPSPGTGFEQYF	TGTGCCAGCAGCCCGTCTCCCGGGACAGGGTTCGAGCAGTACTTC	TRBV7-2	TRBJ2-7	TRBD1	many
CASSPWERGLNTEAFF	TGTGCCAGCAGTCCCTGGGAGAGGGGGTTGAACACTGAAGCTTTCTTT	TRBV28	TRBJ1-1	NA	NA
CATSRGNRGSQPQHF	TGTGCCACCAGCAGAGGGAACAGGGGAAGCCAGCCCCAGCATTTT	TRBV15	TRBJ1-5	TRBD1	many
CASSQSLGGYEQYF	TGCGCCAGCAGCCAAAGCCTCGGTGGCTACGAGCAGTACTTC	TRBV4-3	TRBJ2-7	NA	many
CATSDFTGGRWEAFF	TGTGCCACCAGTGATTTTACCGGGGGGCGGTGGGAAGCTTTCTTT	TRBV24-1	TRBJ1-1	NA	NA
CASSLVRDRIPEAFF	TGTGCCAGCAGCTTGGTACGGGACCGAATTCCTGAAGCTTTCTTT	TRBV5-6	TRBJ1-1	NA	many
CSVRGAEETQYF	TGCAGTGTTAGGGGGGCGGAGGAGACCCAGTACTTC	TRBV29-1	TRBJ2-5	NA	many
CASIVRQGATQETQYF	TGTGCCAGCATCGTTAGACAGGGGGCGACCCAAGAGACCCAGTACTTC	TRBV9	TRBJ2-5	TRBD1	NA
CASKGTGGSIQPQHF	TGTGCCAGTAAGGGTACAGGGGGCTCAATTCAGCCCCAGCATTTT	TRBV19	TRBJ1-5	TRBD1	many
CSVLQTSGPYEQYF	TGCAGCGTTCTTCAGACTAGCGGCCCCTACGAGCAGTACTTC	TRBV29-1	TRBJ2-7	TRBD2	many
CASSIYLGDTIYF	TGTGCCAGTAGTATATACCTGGGAGACACCATATATTTT	TRBV19	TRBJ1-3	NA	NA
CASSSEGDLVKGTEAFF	TGTGCCAGCAGCTCCGAGGGTGATCTCGTGAAGGGCACTGAAGCTTTCTTT	TRBV11-1	TRBJ1-1	NA	few
CASSQADRDTEAFF	TGTGCCAGCAGCCAGGCAGACAGGGACACTGAAGCTTTCTTT	TRBV3-1	TRBJ1-1	TRBD1	many
CSDHRPGTGRYTEAFF	TGCAGCGACCATCGTCCCGGGACAGGAAGATACACTGAAGCTTTCTTT	TRBV29-1	TRBJ1-1	TRBD1	many
CATSDRNRSLGNEQFF	TGTGCCACCAGTGACCGGAACAGGTCTCTGGGCAATGAGCAGTTCTTC	TRBV24-1	TRBJ2-1	NA	many
CATSRPTEGIYGYTF	TGTGCCACCAGCAGACCCACCGAGGGCATCTATGGCTACACCTTC	TRBV15	TRBJ1-2	NA	many